This T cell receptor beta chain was recovered during a study of shared clonotypes between healthy human individuals (dated by TCRdb to about 2020). About the study as a whole: Three men and a couple of women, aged 18 to 49 years, made up the cohort. Per donor, three plates each were used for CD4 naive and CD4 memory, two for CD8 naive, and one for CD8 memory. Blood TCR repertoires of five healthy adults were deeply sequenced to estimate repertoire size and the extent of clonotype sharing between individuals. Different laboratories and diverse techniques were used to prepare libraries and sequence TCR repertoires, to increase sequencing depth and limit assay-specific biases. Each donor's leukapheresis produced roughly between about 0.8 and 10 billion PBMCs. Overall results and qualifications from the work: Even with the large sequencing depth, rarefaction of the sorted-subset datasets indicated that sequencing was incomplete. When a handful of donors were compared, the shared fraction of clonotypes was about 5% for naive CD4, 3.5% for naive CD8, roughly 2.5% for memory CD4, and 0.35% to 0.4% for memory CD8. Pairwise subsampling indicated that sequencing depth was expected to affect the degree of clonotype sharing among donors. The genetic and exposure-history diversity represented was limited by the small number of donors. Higher generation probabilities were observed for clonotypes shared by all four sorted-subset donors than for non-shared clonotypes. Sampling was restricted to blood, and TCR repertoires in tissue are likely to differ from TCR repertoires in blood. Estimated clonotype richness was generally larger for naive than for memory subsets.

As concerns this clone: Its antigen specificity is not known. Base qualities are not at hand, and no much larger clone is one base apart.

Reading the germline V gene gives CDR1 MDHEN and CDR2 SYDVKM. At the junction V is shortened by 7 bases and J by 13 bases; bases outside the gene matches: 19. The CDR3, from cysteine to phenylalanine, totals 15 residues. Kept here is only the CDR3 DNA, which spans 45 bases and is read in frame from base 1. TCR CDR3 regions were amplified from genomic DNA by multiplex PCR using the deep immunoSEQ assay. Genomic DNA extracted from each cell subset was distributed evenly over all wells of several immunoSEQ 96-well plates, and each plate served as one replicate. For sorted subsets, 200 to 250 ng genomic DNA, equal to about 30,000 T cell genomes, was loaded into each replicate PCR. Purified libraries were measured with a Qubit 3.0 fluorometer, size-checked on a Bioanalyzer 2100, and measured again with the KAPA Library Quantification kit. A separate single-read 150-cycle Illumina NextSeq 550 flow cell was used to sequence each immunoSEQ 96-well plate. The paper's data handling went like this. Because only junctional sequences without quality scores were contained in the immunoSEQ output, filtering matching that applied to full-length reads could not be performed. To assign V/J genes and CDR3, sequences were annotated against IMGT germline references using PyIR, a Python wrapper for IgBLAST v1.9. Reads with weak V/J assignments (E-value above 1e-6), missing CDR3, stop codons, out-of-frame junctions, or ambiguous translated residues were removed. V3J clonotypes were defined by identical inferred V gene, J gene, and CDR3 amino acid sequence. Percentage overlap between repertoires was calculated by dividing the number of shared unique clonotypes by the size of the smaller repertoire. Repertoire richness was assessed with RTK rarefaction, the Chao1 estimator, and Recon v2.1 estimates of unobserved clonotypes. For all TCRbeta clonotypes obtained by the gDNA method from four donors, generation probabilities were computed with OLGA. Entries here come from immuneACCESS through TCRdb and include only in-frame sequences with V and J called. Some clones fail to appear in such tables; in the studies checked, an unresolved V gene covers under half of the shortfall, and the cause of the remainder is unknown. V, J and clone size reflect that table, while D and trimming were determined from the DNA. Present in this sample are about 1 million clones, roughly 75% of which were seen just once. The top ten hold about 1.5% of the sample.

The donors were healthy, HIV-negative adults with no recently reported acute infections or vaccinations. All donors were Caucasian adults living in Nashville, Tennessee, USA. Magnetic negative selection was used to enrich CD4+ T cells, after which naive cells were positively selected on CD45RA and the negative fraction became the memory subset. Blood was obtained by leukapheresis, after which PBMCs were separated by Ficoll-Histopaque density gradient centrifugation and cryopreserved in liquid nitrogen vapor phase. Purity and quantity of every magnetically sorted T cell population were checked by analytical flow cytometry. Genomic DNA was isolated from every sorted fraction and measured by UV absorbance on a Nanodrop 2000c.

The sequence links TRBV28 to TRBJ1-1, and 9 junction bases match TRBD1. This receptor was taken from a man aged 18 to 29 in good health. Sample: memory CD4+ T cells sorted from blood. What this sample's cell subset or site label stands for: CD45RA-negative fraction. The bases read TGTGCCAGCATTGGACAGGGGATTGCTAACCCCATTGGTTTCTTT. It is translated as CASIGQGIANPIGFF. Where the CDR3 stops, the reference TRBV28 and TRBJ1-1 genes take over; the full variable domain is DVKVTQSSRYLVKRTGEKVFLECVQDMDHENMFWYRQDPGLGLRLIYFSYDVKMKEKGDIPEGYSVSREKKERFSLILESASTNQTSMYLCASIGQGIANPIGFFGQGTRLTVV.